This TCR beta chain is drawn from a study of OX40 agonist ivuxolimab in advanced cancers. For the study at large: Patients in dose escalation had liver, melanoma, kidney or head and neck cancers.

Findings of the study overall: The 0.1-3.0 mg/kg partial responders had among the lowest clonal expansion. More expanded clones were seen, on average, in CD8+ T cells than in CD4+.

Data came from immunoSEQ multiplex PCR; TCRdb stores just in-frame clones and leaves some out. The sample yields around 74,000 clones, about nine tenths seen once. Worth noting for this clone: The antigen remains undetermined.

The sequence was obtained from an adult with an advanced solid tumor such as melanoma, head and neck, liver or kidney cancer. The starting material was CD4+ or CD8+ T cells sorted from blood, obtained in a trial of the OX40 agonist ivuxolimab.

Here the CDR3 reads CASSLPRQGPGETQYF. The CDR3 DNA reads as TGTGCCAGCAGCCTGCCCCGACAGGGGCCAGGAGAGACCCAGTACTTC. The chain links TRBV5-6 to TRBJ2-5; 8 positions agree with TRBD1. This CDR3 region has 16 residues. The ends lost 4 bases at V and 4 bases at J; junction bases unmatched: 12. In germline, CDR1 is SGHDT, CDR2 YYEEEE.